Following are 28 T cell receptor beta chains from one sample sequenced in a study of technical replicates of blood from several donors. Clones were read by immunoSEQ multiplex PCR, and TCRdb kept only the in-frame ones, dropping some. The table lists around 14,000 clones, 84% of them singletons, with roughly 10% in the top ten. The sequenced material came from PBMCs. Every receptor here comes from a human donor in good health.

The chain has TRBV7-3 and TRBJ2-1, with 8 bases aligning to TRBD2. Germline V gene lookup returns CDR1 SGHTA and CDR2 FQGTGA. Trimming cost V 5 bases and J 9 bases; bases outside gene matches: 9. The CDR3 has 14 residues. DNA of the CDR3: TGTGCCAGCAGCCCGGGGGGGTTGGAACCTGAGCAGTTCTTC. Translated, it gives CASSPGGLEPEQFF.

This clone was seen more than once but under ten times. The chain recombines TRBV5-1 with TRBJ2-7, with a weak D call TRBD1 (6 bases). Between the trimmed V and J ends, which lost 5 bases and 4 bases, there was a span of 13 bases. There are 13 residues in the CDR3. The V gene's germline CDR1 is SGHRS and CDR2 YFSETQ. The CDR3 loop reads CASRHIQGYEQYF. In DNA, the CDR3 is TGCGCCAGCAGACATATACAGGGATACGAGCAGTACTTC. The complete variable domain, with remaining parts taken from reference TRBV5-1 and TRBJ2-7, reads KAGVTQTPRYLIKTRGQQVTLSCSPISGHRSVSWYQQTPGQGLQFLFEYFSETQRNKGNFPGRFSGRQFSNSRSEMNVSTLELGDSALYLCASRHIQGYEQYFGPGTRLTVT.

V and J are TRBV11-3 and TRBJ2-1; the D gene is possibly TRBD2 (6 bases). The V and J ends lost 5 bases and 5 bases respectively, with 10 bases between them. The CDR3 is made up of 13 amino acids. Per germline, CDR1 SGHNT and CDR2 YENEEA. The CDR3, as DNA: TGTGCCAGCAGCAACGGGAGAAACAATGAGCAGTTCTTC. Its protein product is CASSNGRNNEQFF.

The J gene is TRBJ2-7, the V gene TRBV7-9; a weak D match, TRBD1 (6 bases). Trimming removed 5 bases at V and 0 bases at J, with 14 bases between. In germline, CDR1 is SEHNR, CDR2 FQNEAQ (reference sequence). This CDR3 is built from 15 residues. The CDR3, as DNA: TGTGCCAGCAGCCCCGCGACAGGCGACTCCTACGAGCAGTACTTC. Translating gives CASSPATGDSYEQYF.

The chain carries TRBV19 and TRBJ2-1; 9 bases match TRBD2. V lost 0 bases to trimming and J lost 13 bases; unmatched junction nucleotides: 16. This CDR3 has 17 amino acids. Germline CDR1 LNHDA, CDR2 SQIVND (reference sequence). CDR3 protein: CASSIDLSSGRSGEQFF. CDR3 DNA sequence: TGTGCCAGTAGTATAGATCTGTCGAGCGGGAGGTCCGGGGAACAGTTCTTC.

The chain links TRBV7-8 to TRBJ1-2, with TRBD1 identical over 9 bases. The CDR3 loop spans 17 amino acids. The J segment lost 4 bases and the V segment lost 5 bases, leaving 14 bases of the junction unmatched. Germline V lookup: CDR1 SGHVS, CDR2 FQNEAQ. This chain's CDR3 is CASSTPGQGVVGYGYTF. CDR3 nucleotide sequence: TGTGCCAGCAGCACACCGGGACAGGGAGTTGTAGGCTATGGCTACACCTTC.

The V gene is TRBV6-1, the J gene TRBJ2-2; unclear D gene. This CDR3 is 12 amino acids long. With 4 bases removed from V and 5 bases from J, the gap between germline ends came to 5 bases. Germline loops: CDR1 MNHNS, CDR2 SASEGT. The CDR3 loop is CASSVMTGELFF. CDR3 DNA sequence: TGTGCCAGCAGTGTCATGACCGGGGAGCTGTTTTTT.

The chain carries TRBV30 and TRBJ1-5; D is possibly TRBD1 (6 bases). From germline, CDR1 is GTSNPN and CDR2 SVGIG (reference sequence). The V end was cut by 1 base, the J end by 6 bases, with 13 bases between. There are 14 residues in the CDR3. This CDR3 reads CAWSDTGSVQPQHF. The CDR3 DNA is TGTGCCTGGAGTGATACAGGGTCTGTTCAGCCCCAGCATTTT.

This clone was found once. The genes are TRBV9 and TRBJ2-2; D call uncertain. Trimming cost V 4 bases and J 7 bases, with 11 bases left between them. Germline loops: CDR1 SGDLS, CDR2 YYNGEE. The CDR3 runs to 13 residues. CDR3 bases: TGTGCCAGCAGCTCGTCTAGTCTCGGGGAGCTGTTTTTT. Its protein is CASSSSSLGELFF.

This chain uses TRBV12-5 with TRBJ2-2; 8 nucleotides line up with TRBD1. The germline V gene has CDR1 LGHNT and CDR2 FRNRAP. J was trimmed by 6 bases and V by 3 bases; bases with no gene match: 6. The CDR3 is 15 residues long. The CDR3 spells CASGFGQGASGELFF. The CDR3 DNA reads as TGTGCTAGTGGTTTCGGCCAGGGGGCGTCCGGGGAGCTGTTTTTT.

The sample holds a few counts of this clone. This chain uses TRBV30 with TRBJ1-3; D is possibly TRBD1 (5 bases). V shed 2 bases and J shed 0 bases, with 8 bases lying between them. CDR3 length: 14 residues. From germline, CDR1 is GTSNPN and CDR2 SVGIG (reference sequence). CDR3 residues: CAWSRGSSGNTIYF. Written as DNA, the CDR3 is TGTGCCTGGAGTAGGGGCAGCTCTGGAAACACCATATATTTT.

V and J are TRBV10-3 and TRBJ2-5; TRBD1 matches 11 bases. The CDR3 loop spans 19 amino acids. Germline V gene sequence: CDR1 ENHRY, CDR2 SYGVKD. After removal of 10 bases from V and 0 bases from J, the junction contained 19 bases not matched to a gene. CDR3 nucleotide sequence: TGTGCCACGACTAGGGGTACCGGGACAGGGGGAAAGTACCAAGAGACCCAGTACTTC. Translating it yields CATTRGTGTGGKYQETQYF.

This chain links TRBV4-1 with TRBJ2-5; maybe TRBD1 (7 bases). V lost 1 base to trimming and J lost 2 bases, with 14 bases between them. Germline values: CDR1 MGHRA, CDR2 YSYEKL. The CDR3 sequence is 16 residues long. DNA for the CDR3: TGCGCCAGCAGCCAAGGCCTCCCAGGGGGGCAAGAGACCCAGTACTTC. It codes for CASSQGLPGGQETQYF.

The J gene is TRBJ2-7, the V gene TRBV27, with 7 bases lining up with TRBD2. Losses at the gene ends were 2 bases for V and 3 bases for J; bases not matched to a gene: 7. Germline values: CDR1 MNHEY, CDR2 SMNVEV (reference sequence). The CDR3 totals 15 residues. The CDR3 coding sequence is TGTGCCAGCAGTTTAACGGCTAGCGGACTCTACGAGCAGTACTTC. It yields the protein CASSLTASGLYEQYF.

The rearrangement joins TRBV11-2 to TRBJ2-3, with 7 bases lining up with TRBD2. V was clipped by 1 base and J by 5 bases; unmatched bases: 3. This CDR3 has 14 amino acids. Germline V gives CDR1 SGHAT, CDR2 FQNNGV. CDR3 bases: TGTGCCAGCAGCTTAGGAGGGAGGGAAGATACGCAGTATTTT. The encoded protein is CASSLGGREDTQYF. Complete variable domain (other parts from reference TRBV11-2 and TRBJ2-3): EAGVAQSPRYKIIEKRQSVAFWCNPISGHATLYWYQQILGQGPKLLIQFQNNGVVDDSQLPKDRFSAERLKGVDSTLKIQPAKLEDSAVYLCASSLGGREDTQYFGPGTRLTVL.

The chain is built from TRBV4-2 and TRBJ2-1; D is possibly TRBD2 (6 bases). Germline V gene lookup returns CDR1 LGHNA and CDR2 YNFKEQ. The CDR3 is made up of 17 amino acids. V lost 0 bases and J 10 bases, leaving 22 bases between the germline ends. The CDR3 DNA reads TGTGCCAGCAGCCAAGATAGGCAGCGGAACGGAGGGAGGGAGCAGTTCTTC. Its protein product is CASSQDRQRNGGREQFF.

The chain recombines TRBV5-1 with TRBJ2-3; 10 positions match TRBD2. The CDR3 has 16 residues. V was pared by 3 bases and J by 0 bases, with 4 bases of the junction left unmatched. Germline loops: CDR1 SGHRS, CDR2 YFSETQ. The CDR3 sequence: CASSSETSGSTDTQYF. CDR3 coding DNA: TGCGCCAGCAGCTCCGAGACTAGCGGGAGCACAGATACGCAGTATTTT.

This clone was seen a single time. The genes are TRBV10-2 and TRBJ2-2; 7 nucleotides line up with TRBD2. The CDR3 loop spans 14 amino acids. Germline values: CDR1 WSHSY, CDR2 SAAADI. The V segment lost 4 bases and the J segment 4 bases; nucleotides outside the gene matches: 3. CDR3 bases: TGCGCCAGCAGTGGGGAGGGGACCACCGGGGAGCTGTTTTTT. Translated: CASSGEGTTGELFF.

The chain recombines TRBV10-2 with TRBJ2-1; 7 positions agree with TRBD2. The CDR3 has 13 amino acids. The germline V gene has CDR1 WSHSY and CDR2 SAAADI. V lost 9 bases and J lost 3; bases outside the gene matches: 5. This chain's CDR3 is CARGGTLYNEQFF. The CDR3 region has the DNA TGCGCCAGGGGGGGGACCCTCTACAATGAGCAGTTCTTC.

This clone was found once. This chain uses TRBV7-2 with TRBJ2-5; 10 bases align to TRBD1. V shed 5 bases and J 5 bases; nucleotides not matched to a gene: 5. The CDR3 consists of 14 residues. Germline V gene lookup returns CDR1 SGHTA and CDR2 FQGNSA. CDR3 DNA sequence: TGTGCCAGCAGCAGACAGGGGGCTCGTGAGACCCAGTACTTC. Translated, it gives CASSRQGARETQYF.

The chain couples TRBV11-1 to TRBJ1-1; the D gene is possibly TRBD1 (5 bases). Trimming left V 3 bases short and J 5 bases short, with 10 bases between. The CDR3 covers 13 residues. Per the germline V gene, CDR1 is SGHAT and CDR2 is FQDESV (reference sequence). Written as DNA, the CDR3 is TGTGCCAGCAGCTTCGCCGGGGGGACTGAAGCTTTCTTT. Translated, it gives CASSFAGGTEAFF.

The chain combines TRBV13 with TRBJ1-1, with 12 positions matching TRBD1. This CDR3 region has 17 residues. Germline-derived CDR1 and CDR2 are PRHDT and FYEKMQ (reference sequence). V lost 6 bases, J lost 0 bases, and 8 bases stayed unmatched. DNA for the CDR3: TGTGCCAGCAGGGCCGGGACAGGGGGCTCTTTGAACACTGAAGCTTTCTTT. This encodes CASRAGTGGSLNTEAFF.

The CDR3 region is CSVRFAHYEQYF. The CDR3 nucleotides are TGCAGCGTGAGGTTTGCCCACTACGAGCAGTACTTC. The chain recombines TRBV29-1 with TRBJ2-7; D gene uncertain. The V gene's germline CDR1 is SQVTM and CDR2 ANQGSEA. This CDR3 region has 12 residues. V was shortened by 6 bases and J by 3 bases, with 12 bases between the two germline ends.

V and J are TRBV27 and TRBJ1-1; 9 bases align to TRBD1. The CDR3 has 15 residues. Looked up from germline, CDR1 is MNHEY and CDR2 is SMNVEV (reference sequence). The J segment lost 4 bases and the V segment lost 8 bases, leaving 11 bases of the junction unmatched. This CDR3 reads CASGKTTGGLTEAFF. DNA of the CDR3: TGTGCCAGCGGAAAAACCACAGGGGGCCTCACTGAAGCTTTCTTT.

This chain joins TRBV5-1 and TRBJ2-1, with 10 positions matching TRBD2. Trimming took 4 bases from V and 8 from J; bases not matched to a gene: 6. The germline V gene encodes CDR1 SGHRS and CDR2 YFSETQ. The CDR3 runs to 14 residues. In nucleotides, the CDR3 is TGCGCCAGCAGCGTAGCGGGAGGTCGTTATGAGCAGTTCTTC. Its protein is CASSVAGGRYEQFF. Looking up the rest from reference TRBV5-1 and TRBJ2-1 gives the full variable domain: KAGVTQTPRYLIKTRGQQVTLSCSPISGHRSVSWYQQTPGQGLQFLFEYFSETQRNKGNFPGRFSGRQFSNSRSEMNVSTLELGDSALYLCASSVAGGRYEQFFGPGTRLTVL.

The chain links TRBV5-1 to TRBJ2-7; 7 nucleotides agree with TRBD2. This CDR3 spans 14 amino acids. Per germline, CDR1 SGHRS and CDR2 YFSETQ. V was clipped by 0 bases and J by 3 bases; unmatched bases: 3. Here the CDR3 DNA reads TGCGCCAGCAGCTTGGCCGGACTAGACTACGAGCAGTACTTC. This encodes CASSLAGLDYEQYF.

CDR3 protein: CASSLTGDTEAFF. The CDR3 DNA is TGTGCCAGCTCACTCACAGGGGACACTGAAGCTTTCTTT. This chain uses TRBV18 with TRBJ1-1, with 7 bases aligning to TRBD1. The CDR3 has 13 amino acids. The V segment lost 4 bases and the J segment 3 bases; nucleotides outside the gene matches: 2. Germline values: CDR1 KGHSH, CDR2 LQKENI.

V gene TRBV28 combines with J gene TRBJ1-1; D call uncertain. The CDR3 consists of 12 residues. The germline V and J ends were trimmed by 2 bases and 3 bases, with 4 bases remaining between them. The germline V gene encodes CDR1 MDHEN and CDR2 SYDVKM. Written as DNA, the CDR3 is TGTGCCAGCAGTTTAAGAGACACTGAAGCTTTCTTT. It specifies CASSLRDTEAFF.